This TCR beta chain was identified during a study of cytomegalovirus exposure and HLA in healthy donors. Study-wide background: Around 200 million T cells yielded more than 95 million unique TCR beta sequences, as an earlier analysis found.

Overall study results and limits: Most TCRs appeared rarely, but some public TCRs recurred in many donors.

Every donor was a healthy person donating bone marrow. The CDR3 runs to 13 residues. From germline, CDR1 is MNHNS and CDR2 SASEGT. The J segment lost 2 bases and the V segment lost 6 bases, leaving 3 bases of the junction unmatched. With regard to this clone: Its antigen is undetermined.

The PCR used 60 Vbeta and 13 Jbeta primers. Here immunoSEQ multiplex PCR was the method, and the copy in TCRdb shows in-frame clones only, minus some. Of 120,000 to 150,000 clones detected, approximately 68% appear once; the ten largest clones hold approximately 2.1%. Sequencing was done on a sample of PBMCs. The rearrangement joins TRBV6-1 to TRBJ1-2; TRBD1 matches at 7 bases. The sequence was collected from a man aged 35 to 55 in good health and CMV-seronegative. The CDR3 here is CASSQTGNYGYTF. CDR3 sequence (DNA): TGTGCCAGCAGCCAGACAGGGAACTATGGCTACACCTTC.